This TCR beta chain was sequenced in a study of T cell responses to AZD1222 COVID-19 vaccine. Study-wide results and limits: Spike-specific TCR breadth rose after two AZD1222 doses, and depth rose as well. Mostly white British, mostly female donors; authors suggested clonal diversity may be underestimated. Vaccine-related CD4 TCRs covered spike, predominating at 160-218 and 743-854.

Sequenced by immunoSEQ multiplex PCR; TCRdb stores in-frame clones only, minus some. The sample includes 130,000 or so clones, 86% of them seen just once. The germline gives CDR1 ENHRY, CDR2 SYGVKD. The CDR3 length is 15 residues. The ends were cut back, 3 bases at V and 8 bases at J, with 19 bases in the middle. Points on this clone: The antigen remains undetermined.

V usage is TRBV10-3 and J usage is TRBJ1-2, with D unresolved. The TCR sequence derives from an adult in good health. Material: peripheral blood, obtained on day 0 of AZD1222 vaccination. CDR3 sequence (DNA): TGTGCCATCAGTGAAGTTTCGGCACCTTCATCCGGCTACACCTTC. This translates into CAISEVSAPSSGYTF.